This T cell receptor (beta chain) was sequenced in a study of early T cells in non-severe SARS-CoV-2 infection. TCRdb re-called the 5' RACE reads with MiXCR, one entry per CDR3 protein. The sample includes around 64,000 distinct CDR3 sequences, roughly an eighth of them seen just once. V lost 3 bases and J lost 5, with 13 bases in between. This CDR3 spans 14 amino acids. This clonotype was detected ten times or more. Sequenced here: whole blood, sampled at baseline. The TCR originated in an adult who was a healthcare worker with PCR-confirmed SARS-CoV-2 infection or an uninfected control (not recorded which). The chain recombines TRBV12-3 or TRBV12-4 with TRBJ1-2; D is perhaps TRBD1 (5 bases). CDR3 coding DNA: TGTGCCAGCAGTTTCGGCAGGGCCGCTTATGGCTACACCTTC. Amino acids: CASSFGRAAYGYTF.